A selection of T cell receptor beta chains follows, all from one sample in a study of blood T cell repertoires in COVID-19. Some clones are missing from TCRdb's copy, which holds only in-frame ones; the method was immunoSEQ multiplex PCR. The sample yields 380,000 or so clones, around 90% seen once. The sample consisted of peripheral blood. These receptors all stem from a middle-aged man with acute or convalescent COVID-19. The CDR3 runs from the conserved cysteine through the conserved F or W. The D gene is left open where the match is weak. Clone size is stated in some rows and not others, as once, few, many or a class when expanded.

>.|TRBV6-5|.|TRBJ1-4
TGTGCCAGCTCCGGACAGTATAATGAAAAACTGTTTTTT
CASSGQYNEKLFF
>.|TRBV6-5|TRBD2|TRBJ2-1
TGTGCCAGCAGACTACTAGCGGGCTCCTACAATGAGCAGTTCTTC
CASRLLAGSYNEQFF
>.|TRBV7-3|TRBD1|TRBJ2-1
TGTGCCAGCAGCCCCGGGACAGGGAAAACTGAGCAGTTCTTC
CASSPGTGKTEQFF
>.|TRBV10-3|TRBD1|TRBJ2-5
TGTGCCATCAGCAGGGGGCAGGAGACCCAGTACTTC
CAISRGQETQYF
>once|TRBV6-5|.|TRBJ1-1
TGTGCCAGCAGTTTCCGGGACTCAAGGAACACTGAAGCTTTCTTT
CASSFRDSRNTEAFF
>.|TRBV5-4|TRBD2|TRBJ2-3
TGTGCCAGCAGCGACCCGGGACTAGCCGGGGTTGCGGATACGCAGTATTTT
CASSDPGLAGVADTQYF
>.|TRBV9|TRBD1|TRBJ1-5
TGTGCCAGCAGCTCGACAGGGATTTATCAGCCCCAGCATTTT
CASSSTGIYQPQHF
>.|TRBV14|.|TRBJ1-2
TGTGCCAGCAGCCATTTAAGCGGGGACTATGGCTACACCTTC
CASSHLSGDYGYTF
>.|TRBV10-2|.|TRBJ1-1
TGCGCCAGCAGTGAAGGCCTACCGGGGACTGAAGCTTTCTTT
CASSEGLPGTEAFF
>.|TRBV19|.|TRBJ2-7
TGTGCCAGTAGTCCCCCCCCCGACAGGCACCACGAGCAGTACTTC
CASSPPPDRHHEQYF
>.|TRBV12-3/TRBV12-4|.|TRBJ1-1
TGTGCCAGCAGTTTAACTCGGAGAGAAGCTTTCTTT
CASSLTRREAFF
>.|TRBV4-1|.|TRBJ2-7
TGCGCCAGCAGCCAAGTCGGGGGTTCCTACGAGCAGTACTTC
CASSQVGGSYEQYF
>.|TRBV9|.|TRBJ1-4
TGTGCCAGCAGCGTAGGACCCGCAGGGGCAACTAATGAAAAACTGTTTTTT
CASSVGPAGATNEKLFF
>.|TRBV6-5|TRBD1|TRBJ1-1
TGTGCCAGCATCGGACAGGGGCGGGGGACTGAAGCTTTCTTT
CASIGQGRGTEAFF
>.|TRBV6-2/TRBV6-3|TRBD1|TRBJ1-4
TGTGCCAGCAGTTACCTGGGGACAGGGCGAGAAAAACTGTTTTTT
CASSYLGTGREKLFF
>.|TRBV7-9|.|TRBJ1-1
TGTGCCAGCAGCCTAGCAGGGGCAGGGGCTCACACTGAAGCTTTCTTT
CASSLAGAGAHTEAFF
>.|TRBV4-1|TRBD1|TRBJ1-4
TGCGCCAGCAGCCAAAAAAAACTCGGGACAGGGGGTGGTGAAAAACTGTTTTTT
CASSQKKLGTGGGEKLFF
>.|TRBV4-1|.|TRBJ2-7
.
CASSQVFGPAASYEQYF
>few|TRBV27|.|TRBJ1-4
TGTGCCAGCAGTCTCCGGTTCCCCCCGGAAAAACTGTTTTTT
CASSLRFPPEKLFF
>once|TRBV3-1/TRBV3-2|.|TRBJ2-2
TGTGCCAGCAGTAACACCGGGGCCGGGGAGCTGTTTTTT
CASSNTGAGELFF
>few|TRBV2|TRBD1|TRBJ1-1
TGTGCCAGCAGGAGGGACAGGGGCCCTGAAGCTTTCTTT
CASRRDRGPEAFF
>.|TRBV4-1|.|TRBJ1-2
TGCGCCAGCACCCAGGAGCTCTCAAACTATGGCTACACCTTC
CASTQELSNYGYTF
>.|TRBV27|TRBD2|TRBJ2-1
TGTGCCAGCAGTCCTACGACTAGCGGGGGGACTAATGAGCAGTTCTTC
CASSPTTSGGTNEQFF